A selection of T cell receptor beta chains follows, all from one sample in a study of blood T cell repertoires in COVID-19. Sequenced by immunoSEQ multiplex PCR; TCRdb stores in-frame clones only, minus some. The table has under 450,000 clones, approximately 86% seen once; the top ten hold less than 9%. The source material was peripheral blood. These receptor sequences come from a woman aged 60 to 75 with COVID-19, enrolled during active disease. CDR3s include the opening cysteine and the closing phenylalanine or tryptophan. The D gene is left open where the match is weak. Part of the rows lack a size; the others show once, few, many or a class for expanded clones.

once	TRBV18	NA	TRBJ1-1	CASSPSGVTEAFF	TGTGCCAGCTCCCCTTCAGGGGTAACTGAAGCTTTCTTT
NA	TRBV12-1	NA	TRBJ1-4	CASSFAVQDCGPCNEKLFF	TGTGCCAGCAGCTTTGCAGTACAGGATTGTGGTCCATGTAATGAAAAACTGTTTTTT
few	TRBV18	NA	TRBJ2-5	CASSLKTGLQETQYF	TGTGCCAGCTCACTAAAGACAGGTCTTCAAGAGACCCAGTACTTC
NA	TRBV5-5	TRBD1	TRBJ2-7	CASSNQQGAYEQYF	TGTGCCAGCAGCAACCAACAGGGGGCCTACGAGCAGTACTTC
NA	TRBV27	TRBD1	TRBJ2-2	CASSNRGRQTGELFF	TGTGCCAGCAGTAACAGGGGGCGGCAGACCGGGGAGCTGTTTTTT
NA	TRBV7-9	TRBD1	TRBJ2-4	CASSLQGAVAKNIQYF	TGTGCCAGCAGCTTACAGGGGGCCGTAGCCAAAAACATTCAGTACTTC
NA	TRBV19	NA	TRBJ2-5	CASSGAGATPGGKTQYF	TGTGCCAGTAGTGGTGCGGGGGCCACCCCGGGGGGAAAGACCCAGTACTTC
NA	TRBV10-3	NA	TRBJ1-5	CAISVEGQPQHF	TGTGCCATCAGTGTGGAGGGTCAGCCCCAGCATTTT
NA	TRBV6-6	TRBD1	TRBJ2-5	CASSPDRAKTQYF	TGTGCCAGCAGCCCAGACAGGGCCAAGACCCAGTACTTC
NA	TRBV6-5	NA	TRBJ1-2	CASTTGTTGGYTF	TGTGCCAGCACCACCGGGACAACGGGGGGCTACACCTTC
NA	TRBV27	TRBD2	TRBJ2-2	CASSLFSGGSNTGELFF	TGTGCCAGCAGTTTGTTTAGCGGGGGGTCGAACACCGGGGAGCTGTTTTTT
NA	TRBV4-2	TRBD1	TRBJ1-2	CASSQEQYLRDRAFTF	TGTGCCAGCAGCCAAGAACAATACTTGAGGGACAGGGCCTTCACCTTC
NA	TRBV18	NA	TRBJ1-1	CASSPGGADTEAFF	TGTGCCAGCTCACCGGGAGGGGCGGACACTGAAGCTTTCTTT
NA	TRBV5-1	TRBD1	TRBJ1-1	CASSFPTGGTEAFF	TGCGCCAGCAGCTTCCCGACAGGGGGGACTGAAGCTTTCTTT
NA	TRBV10-3	TRBD2	TRBJ2-5	CAISFAGGRETQYF	TGTGCCATCAGTTTCGCGGGGGGCCGGGAGACCCAGTACTTC
NA	TRBV7-9	TRBD1	TRBJ2-7	CASSSNTGVREQYF	TGTGCCAGCAGCTCGAACACAGGGGTTCGGGAGCAGTACTTC
NA	TRBV10-2	NA	TRBJ2-1	CASSDWGGARGNEQFF	TGCGCCAGCAGTGACTGGGGGGGGGCCAGGGGCAATGAGCAGTTCTTC
NA	TRBV5-6	NA	TRBJ2-7	CASSFVVRRISSYEQYF	TGTGCCAGCAGCTTCGTTGTTCGGAGAATAAGCTCCTACGAGCAGTACTTC
NA	TRBV11-3	NA	TRBJ1-1	CASSLDLGGANTEAFF	TGTGCCAGCAGCTTAGATCTCGGTGGGGCGAACACTGAAGCTTTCTTT
NA	TRBV5-5	TRBD1	TRBJ2-1	CASSRGQPNNEQFF	TGTGCCAGCAGCCGGGGACAGCCCAACAATGAGCAGTTCTTC
NA	TRBV6-2/TRBV6-3	NA	TRBJ2-3	CASSYTDFTDTQYF	TGTGCCAGCAGTTACACTGACTTCACAGATACGCAGTATTTT
NA	TRBV5-6	NA	TRBJ1-3	CASSLLDRPSGNTIYF	TGTGCCAGCAGCTTGTTGGACAGACCCTCTGGAAACACCATATATTTT
NA	TRBV11-2	NA	TRBJ1-6	CASSSRGGNVWNSPLHF	TGTGCCAGCAGCTCGCGGGGGGGCAACGTATGGAATTCACCCCTCCACTTT
NA	TRBV20-1	NA	TRBJ2-3	CSASRGVDTQYF	TGCAGTGCTAGTAGGGGCGTAGATACGCAGTATTTT
NA	TRBV27	NA	TRBJ1-1	CASSLMGAGTEAFF	TGTGCCAGCAGTTTAATGGGGGCTGGGACTGAAGCTTTCTTT
NA	TRBV4-2	TRBD1	TRBJ1-4	CASSLPPGQTNEKLFF	TGTGCCAGCAGCTTACCACCGGGACAGACTAATGAAAAACTGTTTTTT
NA	TRBV7-2	TRBD2	TRBJ2-2	CASSLALGGGAPGELFF	TGTGCCAGCAGCTTAGCGCTCGGCGGGGGGGCCCCCGGGGAGCTGTTTTTT
NA	TRBV7-6	NA	TRBJ1-1	CASSYQGSSTEAFF	TGTGCCAGCAGCTACCAGGGGTCGTCGACTGAAGCTTTCTTT
NA	TRBV11-2	NA	TRBJ2-1	CASSPSGQTYNEQFF	TGTGCCAGCAGCCCTAGTGGACAGACCTACAATGAGCAGTTCTTC
NA	TRBV18	NA	TRBJ2-1	CASSPPGTRGNEQFF	TGTGCCAGCTCACCACCCGGGACCCGGGGGAATGAGCAGTTCTTC
NA	TRBV5-1	NA	TRBJ2-6	CASSLAGANVLTF	TGCGCCAGCAGCTTGGCGGGGGCCAACGTCCTGACTTTC